This TCR beta chain was recovered during a study of blood T cell repertoires in COVID-19. Overall study: COVID-19 samples collected from the United States, Italy and Spain covered acute and convalescent phases. From T cells, B-cell-depleted T cells, or PBMCs came the material, which was cDNA or gDNA.

Original data processing: How many nucleated cells were present was estimated from reference gene primer amplification. Repertoires were generated with immunoSEQ multiplex PCR, while TCRdb's copy carries only in-frame clones and drops some. V and J calls and clone size are those listed in that table; D and trimming were worked out from the DNA. Of 70,000 to 80,000 clones detected, roughly nine tenths appear once; the ten largest clones hold approximately 15%. The CDR3 runs to 15 residues. Germline V lookup: CDR1 MNHNY, CDR2 SVGAGI (reference sequence). Trimming removed 4 bases from V and 7 bases from J; junction bases left unmatched: 11.

This receptor was taken from a man aged 80 or over in a cohort sampled during active COVID-19. Sequences were obtained from peripheral blood. The chain links TRBV6-6 to TRBJ1-2; 8 positions agree with TRBD1. The CDR3 region has the DNA TGTGCCAGCAGTTCCTCTGGACAGGGACCCTTTGGCTACACCTTC. It translates to CASSSSGQGPFGYTF.